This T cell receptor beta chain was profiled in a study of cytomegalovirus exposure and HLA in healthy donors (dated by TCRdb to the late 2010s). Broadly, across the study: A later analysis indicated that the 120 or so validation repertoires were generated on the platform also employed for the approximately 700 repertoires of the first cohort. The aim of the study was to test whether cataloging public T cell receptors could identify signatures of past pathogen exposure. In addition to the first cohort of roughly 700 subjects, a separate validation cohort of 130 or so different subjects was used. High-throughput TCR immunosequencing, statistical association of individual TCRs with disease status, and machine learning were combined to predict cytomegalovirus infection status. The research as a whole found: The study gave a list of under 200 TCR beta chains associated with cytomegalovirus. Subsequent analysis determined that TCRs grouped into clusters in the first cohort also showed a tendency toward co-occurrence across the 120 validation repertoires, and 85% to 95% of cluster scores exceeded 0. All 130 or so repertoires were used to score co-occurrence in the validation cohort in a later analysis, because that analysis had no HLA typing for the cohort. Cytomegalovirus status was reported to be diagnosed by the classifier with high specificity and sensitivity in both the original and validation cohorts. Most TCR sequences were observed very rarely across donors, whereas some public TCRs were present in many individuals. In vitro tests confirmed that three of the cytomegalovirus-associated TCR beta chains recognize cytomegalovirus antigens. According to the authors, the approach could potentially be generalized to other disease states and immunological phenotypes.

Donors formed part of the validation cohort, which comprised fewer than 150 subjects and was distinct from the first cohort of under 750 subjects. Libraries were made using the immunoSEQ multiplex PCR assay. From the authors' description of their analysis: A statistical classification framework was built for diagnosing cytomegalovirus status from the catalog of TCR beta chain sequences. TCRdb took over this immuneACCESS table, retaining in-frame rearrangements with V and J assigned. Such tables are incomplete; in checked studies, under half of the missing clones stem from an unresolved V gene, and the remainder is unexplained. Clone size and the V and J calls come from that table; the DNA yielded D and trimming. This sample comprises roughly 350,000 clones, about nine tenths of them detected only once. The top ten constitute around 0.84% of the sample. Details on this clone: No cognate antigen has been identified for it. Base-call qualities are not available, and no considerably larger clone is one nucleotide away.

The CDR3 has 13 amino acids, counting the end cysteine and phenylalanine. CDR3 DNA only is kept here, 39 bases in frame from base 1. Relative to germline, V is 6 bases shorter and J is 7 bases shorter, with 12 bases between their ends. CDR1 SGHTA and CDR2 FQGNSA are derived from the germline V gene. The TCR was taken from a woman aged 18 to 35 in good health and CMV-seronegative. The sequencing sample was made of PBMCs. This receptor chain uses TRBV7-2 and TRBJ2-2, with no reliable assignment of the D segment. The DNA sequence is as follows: TGTGCCAGCAGTCCCGTCCGGAGCGGGGAGCTGTTTTTT. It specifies CASSPVRSGELFF.